These 29 T cell receptor beta chains share one sample of origin, sequenced in a study of OX40 agonist ivuxolimab in advanced cancers. The protocol was immunoSEQ multiplex PCR, while the TCRdb copy is restricted to in-frame clones and leaves out a portion. The sample has roughly 64,000 clones, roughly 84% seen once. The sample here was CD4+ or CD8+ T cells sorted from blood, taken in a trial of the OX40 agonist ivuxolimab. The receptors come from an adult with an advanced solid tumor such as melanoma, head and neck, liver or kidney cancer.

This sequence joins TRBV9 and TRBJ2-1; no clear D. The CDR3 has 13 amino acids. Germline loops: CDR1 SGDLS, CDR2 YYNGEE. Trimming took off 4 bases at V and 5 bases at J, with 10 bases between the two ends. CDR3 region: CASSSDVDNEQFF. The CDR3 region has the DNA TGTGCCAGCAGCTCGGACGTTGACAATGAGCAGTTCTTC.

The chain has TRBV4-2 and TRBJ2-5, with D unresolved. CDR3 size: 14 residues. V dropped 0 bases and J dropped 5 bases, with 10 bases sitting between them. Germline V lookup: CDR1 LGHNA, CDR2 YNFKEQ. The CDR3 DNA sequence: TGTGCCAGCAGCCAAGATGGGTCTCGGGAGACCCAGTACTTC. Amino acids: CASSQDGSRETQYF.

The V gene is TRBV7-9, the J gene TRBJ2-3; 11 nucleotides align to TRBD2. The CDR3 runs 16 residues. V dropped 5 bases and J dropped 2; count of bases not matched to a gene: 6. The V gene's germline CDR1 is SEHNR and CDR2 FQNEAQ (reference sequence). The CDR3: CASSPGLAGPTDTQYF. DNA for the CDR3: TGTGCCAGCAGCCCCGGACTAGCGGGCCCCACAGATACGCAGTATTTT.

This clone was detected once. The chain carries TRBV4-1 and TRBJ2-1, with 9 bases aligning to TRBD1. Germline assignment: CDR1 MGHRA and CDR2 YSYEKL. This CDR3 has 15 amino acids. The V segment lost 2 bases and the J segment 8 bases; nucleotides outside the gene matches: 7. The CDR3 DNA reads as TGCGCCAGCAGCCAACAACAGGGGGCCGTCGATGAGCAGTTCTTC. Translating gives CASSQQQGAVDEQFF.

This clone came up a few times. The chain couples TRBV19 to TRBJ1-6, with D uncertain. Trimming removed 0 bases at V and 6 bases at J, with 9 bases between. CDR3 length: 15 residues. Germline V lookup: CDR1 LNHDA, CDR2 SQIVND (reference sequence). Here the CDR3 reads CASSIDRLFNSPLHF. The DNA for the CDR3 is TGTGCCAGTAGTATAGATCGGCTGTTTAATTCACCCCTCCACTTT.

The V call is TRBV28, the J call TRBJ2-5; 12 positions match TRBD2. The CDR3 loop spans 16 amino acids. V gave up 6 bases and J gave up 5 bases; unmatched junction bases: 10. From germline, CDR1 is MDHEN and CDR2 SYDVKM. DNA for the CDR3: TGTGCCAGCAGGTCGGGACTAGCGGGTGACGTCGAGACCCAGTACTTC. This sequence encodes CASRSGLAGDVETQYF.

J is TRBJ2-5 and V is TRBV4-2, with 10 nucleotides matching TRBD1. J lost 5 bases, V lost 2 bases, and 5 bases had no gene match. Germline V gene lookup returns CDR1 LGHNA and CDR2 YNFKEQ. The CDR3 runs 15 residues. CDR3 loop: CASSQRQGAGETQYF. The CDR3 bases are TGTGCCAGCAGCCAAAGACAGGGGGCTGGGGAGACCCAGTACTTC.

The gene calls are TRBV20-1 and TRBJ1-1; D gene unclear. The CDR3 extends over 10 amino acids. V lost 8 bases to trimming and J lost 2 bases, with 6 bases between them. Germline V CDR1 and CDR2: DFQATT, SNEGSKA (reference sequence). CDR3 bases: TGCAGTATAATAAACACTGAAGCTTTCTTT. Encoded protein: CSIINTEAFF.

This clone occurred once. The J gene is TRBJ2-1, the V gene TRBV18; possibly TRBD1 or TRBD2 for D (8 bases each). Trimming took off 4 bases at V and 7 bases at J, with 17 bases between the two ends. Germline V gene lookup returns CDR1 KGHSH and CDR2 LQKENI. The CDR3 totals 15 residues. CDR3 coding DNA: TGTGCCAGCTCACAACAGGGGGGGACTAGGAATGAGCAGTTCTTC. Protein product: CASSQQGGTRNEQFF.

The chain combines TRBV28 with TRBJ1-5, with D possibly being TRBD1 (5 bases). Germline lookup yields CDR1 MDHEN and CDR2 SYDVKM. The CDR3 length is 12 residues. Between the trimmed V and J ends, which lost 3 bases and 9 bases, there was a span of 9 bases. CDR3 DNA sequence: TGTGCCAGCAGTTTCAGGGCCCGGCCCCAGCATTTT. It specifies CASSFRARPQHF. Based on the CDR3 plus reference TRBV28 and TRBJ1-5, the full variable domain is DVKVTQSSRYLVKRTGEKVFLECVQDMDHENMFWYRQDPGLGLRLIYFSYDVKMKEKGDIPEGYSVSREKKERFSLILESASTNQTSMYLCASSFRARPQHFGDGTRLSIL.

The genes are TRBV15 and TRBJ2-5; no clear D gene. The germline V gene encodes CDR1 LNHNV and CDR2 YYDKDF (reference sequence). Trimming pared 5 bases from V and 5 bases from J, leaving 6 bases between. There are 11 residues in the CDR3. In DNA, the CDR3 is TGTGCCACCAGCCTACTGGAGACCCAGTACTTC. Its protein is CATSLLETQYF.

The V and J genes are TRBV28 and TRBJ1-1; D gene ambiguous. Germline-derived CDR1 and CDR2 are MDHEN and SYDVKM. The CDR3 has 14 amino acids. Trimming took 4 bases from V and 3 from J, leaving 12 bases between them. The chain's CDR3 is CASSWIGRDTEAFF. DNA for the CDR3: TGTGCCAGCAGTTGGATCGGGCGGGACACTGAAGCTTTCTTT.

V and J are TRBV27 and TRBJ2-7, with D maybe TRBD1 (6 bases). The V gene's germline CDR1 is MNHEY and CDR2 SMNVEV (reference sequence). V lost 5 bases to trimming and J lost 2 bases, with 19 bases between them. The CDR3 has 16 residues. In nucleotides, the CDR3 is TGTGCCAGCAGTGCTATCCCCGGACAGAGCCCCTACGAGCAGTACTTC. Translating it yields CASSAIPGQSPYEQYF.

This chain connects TRBV7-2 to TRBJ2-2; no firm D call. The V and J ends lost 5 bases and 7 bases respectively, with 20 bases between them. This CDR3 spans 16 amino acids. Germline CDR1 and CDR2: SGHTA and FQGNSA. The CDR3 DNA sequence: TGTGCCAGCAGCCCACGGGTCGTAACCGGCGGCGGGGAGCTGTTTTTT. Translation gives CASSPRVVTGGGELFF.

The V gene is TRBV5-1, the J gene TRBJ1-4; a weak D match, TRBD1 (5 bases). CDR1 is SGHRS, CDR2 YFSETQ, per germline. Trimming took off 4 bases at V and 0 bases at J, with 16 bases between the two ends. The CDR3 sequence is 17 residues long. The CDR3 is CASSLRGGGSTNEKLFF. CDR3 DNA: TGCGCCAGCAGCCTTAGGGGCGGAGGGTCAACTAATGAAAAACTGTTTTTT.

This clone was seen a few times. The gene calls are TRBV7-3 and TRBJ1-6; D may be TRBD1 (6 bases). Germline V gene data show CDR1 as SGHTA and CDR2 as FQGTGA. V lost 1 base, J lost 5 bases, and 9 bases lay in between. This CDR3 has 15 amino acids. CDR3 sequence: CASSLIAGDNSPLHF. The CDR3 DNA reads as TGTGCCAGCAGCTTAATCGCAGGGGATAATTCACCCCTCCACTTT.

The J gene is TRBJ1-1, the V gene TRBV30; 9 bases agree with TRBD1. This CDR3 contains 13 residues. The V and J ends lost 2 bases and 5 bases, in that order; junction bases with no gene match: 3. Germline lookup yields CDR1 GTSNPN and CDR2 SVGIG (reference sequence). CDR3 sequence (DNA): TGTGCCTGGAGTAGGACAGGGGAGACTGAAGCTTTCTTT. Translating it yields CAWSRTGETEAFF.

The genes are TRBV5-4 and TRBJ2-1; D may correspond to TRBD1 or TRBD2 (5 bases each). From germline, CDR1 is SGHNT and CDR2 YYREEE (reference sequence). V gave up 3 bases and J gave up 10 bases, with 20 bases separating them. The CDR3 spans 15 residues. In DNA, the CDR3 is TGTGCCAGCAGCTCTGCCGGGACCACCCTCAAGGAGCAGTTCTTC. Amino acids: CASSSAGTTLKEQFF. Filled out from reference TRBV5-4 and TRBJ2-1, the complete variable domain reads ETGVTQSPTHLIKTRGQQVTLRCSSQSGHNTVSWYQQALGQGPQFIFQYYREEENGRGNFPPRFSGLQFPNYSSELNVNALELDDSALYLCASSSAGTTLKEQFFGPGTRLTVL.

The chain joins TRBV10-3 to TRBJ2-1, with TRBD1 matching over 8 bases. This CDR3 has 13 residues. With V trimmed by 7 bases and J by 5 bases, 4 bases remained unmatched. Germline V lookup: CDR1 ENHRY, CDR2 SYGVKD. The CDR3 region has the DNA TGTGCCATCAACCCGGGACAGGACAATGAGCAGTTCTTC. Its protein product is CAINPGQDNEQFF.

V gene TRBV7-8 combines with J gene TRBJ2-1; TRBD2 might be the D (7 bases). Looked up from germline, CDR1 is SGHVS and CDR2 is FQNEAQ. V lost 2 bases and J lost 2, with 16 bases in between. CDR3 size: 17 residues. The CDR3 DNA reads TGTGCCAGCAGCTTATTGCCAGGGGCGGGGGCCTACAATGAGCAGTTCTTC. Its protein is CASSLLPGAGAYNEQFF.

CDR3 nucleotide sequence: TGCGCCAGCAGCTTGGACAGTCCCTATAATTCACCCCTCCACTTT. It translates to CASSLDSPYNSPLHF. J is TRBJ1-6 and V is TRBV5-1; D not certain. The length of the CDR3 is 15 residues. The V end was cut by 0 bases, the J end by 2 bases, with 6 bases between. The germline gives CDR1 SGHRS, CDR2 YFSETQ.

The rearrangement uses TRBV6-6 and TRBJ2-5; D gene ambiguous. The CDR3 is 11 residues long. Trimming removed 2 bases at V and 5 bases at J, with 3 bases between. The germline gives CDR1 MNHNY, CDR2 SVGAGI (reference sequence). The CDR3 sequence: CASSYEETQYF. The CDR3 coding sequence is TGTGCCAGCAGTTACGAGGAGACCCAGTACTTC.

CDR3 nucleotide sequence: TGTGCCGCCAGGGGAAAAGGGAATGAAAAACTGTTTTTT. Residues: CAARGKGNEKLFF. The chain uses TRBV30 and TRBJ1-4, with D maybe TRBD1 (6 bases). Trimming shortened V by 8 bases and J by 5 bases, and 15 bases separated the two germline ends. The CDR3 covers 13 residues. In germline, CDR1 is GTSNPN, CDR2 SVGIG (reference sequence).

V and J are TRBV27 and TRBJ1-3; 8 nucleotides agree with TRBD1. Germline V gene sequence: CDR1 MNHEY, CDR2 SMNVEV (reference sequence). V lost 2 bases to trimming and J lost 0 bases; unmatched junction nucleotides: 6. The CDR3 has 17 amino acids. The CDR3 region is CASSLPRQGPSGNTIYF. The CDR3, as DNA: TGTGCCAGCAGTTTACCCCGACAGGGGCCCTCTGGAAACACCATATATTTT.

This clone was seen a single time. This chain connects TRBV28 to TRBJ2-1; D gene ambiguous. CDR3 length: 17 amino acids. The germline gives CDR1 MDHEN, CDR2 SYDVKM. The V and J ends lost 5 bases and 0 bases respectively, with 17 bases between them. Written as DNA, the CDR3 is TGTGCCAGCAGTCCGTCAAGAGCGAGCAGCTCCTACAATGAGCAGTTCTTC. This encodes CASSPSRASSSYNEQFF.

J is TRBJ1-1 and V is TRBV7-8; no reliable D call. V lost 5 bases and J 0 bases, leaving 13 bases between the germline ends. The CDR3 has 15 amino acids. The V gene's germline CDR1 is SGHVS and CDR2 FQNEAQ. The CDR3 DNA reads TGTGCCAGCAGCCGCCGCAGCCTCATGAACACTGAAGCTTTCTTT. Amino acid sequence: CASSRRSLMNTEAFF.

As regards this clone: In the same sample, other DNA sequences code for this CDR3. The V gene is TRBV7-9, the J gene TRBJ1-1; 8 nucleotides match TRBD1. Germline V gene sequence: CDR1 SEHNR, CDR2 FQNEAQ (reference sequence). This CDR3 contains 14 residues. After removal of 2 bases from V and 1 base from J, the junction contained 0 bases not matched to a gene. The CDR3 protein is CASSLQGANTEAFF. CDR3 nucleotides: TGTGCCAGCAGCTTACAGGGGGCGAACACTGAAGCTTTCTTT. The variable domain in full, completed from reference TRBV7-9 and TRBJ1-1, reads DTGVSQNPRHKITKRGQNVTFRCDPISEHNRLYWYRQTLGQGPEFLTYFQNEAQLEKSRLLSDRFSAERPKGSFSTLEIQRTEQGDSAMYLCASSLQGANTEAFFGQGTRLTVV.

The CDR3 region has the DNA TGCGCCAGCAGCTCACAGGGAAGGGATGAGCAGTTCTTC. It encodes CASSSQGRDEQFF. The chain joins TRBV5-1 to TRBJ2-1; tentatively, D is TRBD1 (6 bases). Germline assignment: CDR1 SGHRS and CDR2 YFSETQ. V dropped 3 bases and J dropped 8 bases, with 12 bases sitting between them. The CDR3 loop spans 13 amino acids.

This rearrangement joins TRBV5-6 to TRBJ1-2; no firm D call. V shed 3 bases and J shed 7 bases, with 10 bases lying between them. Germline CDR1 SGHDT, CDR2 YYEEEE. This CDR3 comprises 12 residues. CDR3 sequence reads: CASSSTRFGYTF. The DNA of the CDR3 is TGTGCCAGCAGCTCCACACGGTTTGGCTACACCTTC.